These T cell receptor beta chains were read from a single sample in a study of blood T cell repertoires in COVID-19. Using immunoSEQ multiplex PCR, the repertoire was profiled, and TCRdb retains in-frame clones only, with some absent. Counted here are tens of thousands of clones, 72% occurring once; the ten biggest clones make up 43%. Sequenced input: peripheral blood. The receptors here all came from a woman older than 75 with acute or convalescent COVID-19. Each CDR3 is given with its conserved first and last residue. Each record gives: clone size, J gene, V gene, D gene, CDR3 protein, CDR3 DNA. D genes are given only for firm matches. Clone size is not always given. Where it is, it says once, few, many or a class for expanded clones.

clone_size: .; j_call: TRBJ1-1; v_call: TRBV6-5; d_call: .; cdr3_aa: CASSYLPGYTEAFF; cdr3_nt: TGTGCCAGCAGTTACTTGCCAGGGTACACTGAAGCTTTCTTT
clone_size: few; j_call: TRBJ2-7; v_call: TRBV30; d_call: .; cdr3_aa: CAWRSRDFKSYEQYF; cdr3_nt: TGTGCCTGGAGATCCCGGGACTTCAAGTCCTACGAGCAGTACTTC
clone_size: once; j_call: TRBJ2-3; v_call: TRBV7-9; d_call: TRBD2; cdr3_aa: CASRAAGTDTQYF; cdr3_nt: TGTGCCAGCAGGGCAGCGGGAACAGATACGCAGTATTTT
clone_size: .; j_call: TRBJ2-7; v_call: TRBV6-2/TRBV6-3; d_call: TRBD1; cdr3_aa: CASSQGAGRYEQYF; cdr3_nt: TGTGCCAGCAGTCAGGGGGCAGGGCGCTACGAGCAGTACTTC
clone_size: once; j_call: TRBJ1-1; v_call: TRBV14; d_call: .; cdr3_aa: CASSQEQWARNTEAFF; cdr3_nt: TGTGCCAGCAGCCAAGAACAGTGGGCCCGGAACACTGAAGCTTTCTTT
clone_size: .; j_call: TRBJ1-3; v_call: TRBV30; d_call: .; cdr3_aa: CACATRDTIYF; cdr3_nt: TGTGCCTGTGCGACTCGGGACACCATATATTTT
clone_size: .; j_call: TRBJ2-1; v_call: TRBV2; d_call: .; cdr3_aa: CASSAPFYNEQFF; cdr3_nt: TGTGCCAGCAGTGCTCCCTTTTACAATGAGCAGTTCTTC
clone_size: once; j_call: TRBJ1-1; v_call: TRBV7-9; d_call: TRBD1; cdr3_aa: CASSPGTGGAGAFF; cdr3_nt: TGTGCCAGCAGCCCCGGGACAGGGGGGGCTGGGGCTTTCTTT
clone_size: .; j_call: TRBJ2-3; v_call: TRBV18; d_call: .; cdr3_aa: CASSPGADTQYF; cdr3_nt: TGTGCCAGCTCACCCGGGGCAGATACGCAGTATTTT
clone_size: .; j_call: TRBJ2-7; v_call: TRBV28; d_call: .; cdr3_aa: CASTSGGESYEQYF; cdr3_nt: TGTGCCAGCACGTCCGGCGGGGAAAGCTACGAGCAGTACTTC
clone_size: few; j_call: TRBJ1-5; v_call: TRBV6-5; d_call: .; cdr3_aa: CASSLRGGNQPQHF; cdr3_nt: TGTGCCAGCTCGTTACGAGGGGGAAATCAGCCCCAGCATTTT
clone_size: .; j_call: TRBJ2-7; v_call: TRBV7-2; d_call: .; cdr3_aa: CASSLGGLLEQYF; cdr3_nt: TGTGCCAGCAGCTTAGGGGGCCTTTTGGAGCAGTACTTC
clone_size: .; j_call: TRBJ1-1; v_call: TRBV12-3/TRBV12-4; d_call: .; cdr3_aa: CASSFRRAEAFF; cdr3_nt: TGTGCCAGCAGTTTCAGGAGGGCTGAAGCTTTCTTT
clone_size: .; j_call: TRBJ1-4; v_call: TRBV20-1; d_call: TRBD1; cdr3_aa: CSASPPGTGRTF; cdr3_nt: TGCAGTGCTAGTCCACCCGGGACAGGGAGAACCTTT
clone_size: .; j_call: TRBJ1-3; v_call: TRBV2; d_call: .; cdr3_aa: CASRRGLGNTIYF; cdr3_nt: TGTGCCAGCAGGCGGGGACTTGGAAACACCATATATTTT
clone_size: .; j_call: TRBJ2-7; v_call: TRBV27; d_call: TRBD1; cdr3_aa: CASSKTGTLGHEQYF; cdr3_nt: TGTGCCAGCAGTAAGACAGGGACCCTCGGCCACGAGCAGTACTTC
clone_size: .; j_call: TRBJ2-6; v_call: TRBV6-6; d_call: TRBD2; cdr3_aa: CASSLAGGNSGANVLTF; cdr3_nt: TGTGCCAGCAGTCTAGCGGGAGGCAACTCTGGGGCCAACGTCCTGACTTTC
clone_size: .; j_call: TRBJ2-7; v_call: TRBV5-1; d_call: .; cdr3_aa: CASSLDRDLYEQYF; cdr3_nt: TGCGCCAGCAGCTTGGACAGGGACCTATACGAGCAGTACTTC
clone_size: .; j_call: TRBJ2-3; v_call: TRBV7-8; d_call: TRBD2; cdr3_aa: CASSTWTSGRLLDGTDTQYF; cdr3_nt: TGTGCCAGCAGCACATGGACTAGCGGGAGGTTGTTAGACGGCACAGATACGCAGTATTTT
clone_size: .; j_call: TRBJ1-2; v_call: TRBV18; d_call: .; cdr3_aa: CASSPIGEGGYTF; cdr3_nt: TGTGCCAGCTCACCGATCGGGGAAGGAGGCTACACCTTC
clone_size: few; j_call: TRBJ1-1; v_call: TRBV6-6; d_call: .; cdr3_aa: CASSYSAGVAEAFF; cdr3_nt: TGTGCCAGCAGTTACTCGGCAGGGGTCGCTGAAGCTTTCTTT
clone_size: .; j_call: TRBJ2-5; v_call: TRBV5-1; d_call: TRBD2; cdr3_aa: CASSRGLAGRGDETQYF; cdr3_nt: TGCGCCAGCAGCAGGGGACTAGCGGGGCGAGGGGACGAGACCCAGTACTTC
clone_size: .; j_call: TRBJ2-5; v_call: TRBV11-2; d_call: .; cdr3_aa: CASTNGGQKTQYF; cdr3_nt: TGTGCCAGCACCAACGGGGGTCAAAAGACCCAGTACTTC
clone_size: .; j_call: TRBJ1-3; v_call: TRBV28; d_call: TRBD1; cdr3_aa: CASSLPRGLADPIYF; cdr3_nt: TGTGCCAGCAGTTTGCCCAGGGGGCTCGCAGATCCCATATATTTT
clone_size: .; j_call: TRBJ2-1; v_call: TRBV5-1; d_call: TRBD2; cdr3_aa: CASSLVPGGENEQFF; cdr3_nt: TGCGCCAGCAGCTTGGTTCCGGGAGGGGAAAATGAGCAGTTCTTC